The rows below give T cell receptor beta chains drawn from one sample of a study of graft-versus-host responses after intestinal transplantation. Measured with immunoSEQ multiplex PCR; TCRdb has only the in-frame clones, and not every one. The sample contains over 45,000 clones, 85% to 90% of which appear only once. Sequenced material: PBMCs, taken 26 days after transplant. Receptor source: a human patient who received an intestinal transplant, so some T cells may come from the graft donor. Both conserved end residues are part of each CDR3. The order of the fields is V gene, J gene, CDR3 protein.

V: TRBV7-9; J: TRBJ1-4; CDR3: CASSLGRFQGEKLFF
V: TRBV4-1; J: TRBJ2-3; CDR3: CASSQGRGDTQYF
V: TRBV15; J: TRBJ2-3; CDR3: CATSRVLAGPTDTQYF
V: TRBV11-2; J: TRBJ1-2; CDR3: CASSSRSPNYGYTF
V: TRBV19; J: TRBJ1-5; CDR3: CASMDLGDQPQHF
V: TRBV19; J: TRBJ2-1; CDR3: CASSRGRRDEQFF
V: TRBV7-8; J: TRBJ2-3; CDR3: CASSPGTSGRALDTQYF
V: TRBV19; J: TRBJ2-1; CDR3: CASSWRGGGAHEQFF
V: TRBV27; J: TRBJ2-2; CDR3: CASRPGLENTGELFF
V: TRBV5-8; J: TRBJ2-6; CDR3: CASSLYSGANVLTF
V: TRBV4-1; J: TRBJ1-4; CDR3: CASSQPGSGILREKLFF
V: TRBV27; J: TRBJ1-5; CDR3: CASSPITGDHQPQHF
V: TRBV6-5; J: TRBJ1-2; CDR3: CASTLHGGDGYTF
V: TRBV7-3; J: TRBJ2-6; CDR3: CASSPGTGSSGANVLTF
V: TRBV6-5; J: TRBJ2-5; CDR3: CASSYSGTGRETQYF
V: TRBV28; J: TRBJ1-1; CDR3: CASSRGGSGGTEAFF
V: TRBV19; J: TRBJ2-1; CDR3: CASSYSYYNEQFF
V: TRBV4-1; J: TRBJ2-1; CDR3: CASSQDFLGNEQFF
V: TRBV6-6; J: TRBJ2-1; CDR3: CASSIREYNEQFF
V: TRBV4-1; J: TRBJ2-2; CDR3: CASSQDWDLEATGELFF
V: TRBV5-6; J: TRBJ2-7; CDR3: CTSKSKGRDYEQYF
V: TRBV7-9; J: TRBJ2-2; CDR3: CASSWDRGPGELFF
V: TRBV2; J: TRBJ1-1; CDR3: CASSDRVNTEAFF
V: TRBV5-6; J: TRBJ1-5; CDR3: CASSWGHQPQHF
V: TRBV15; J: TRBJ2-7; CDR3: CATSRDLVAASYEQYF
V: TRBV19; J: TRBJ1-5; CDR3: CASSRDREHQPQHF
V: TRBV5-1; J: TRBJ1-2; CDR3: CASSLIQGGYTF
V: TRBV10-3; J: TRBJ1-1; CDR3: CAIRPPTGSPSEAFF
V: TRBV10-3; J: TRBJ1-3; CDR3: CAIRVEGAVSSGNTIYF
V: TRBV6-5; J: TRBJ1-1; CDR3: CASSLQGAMNTEAFF
V: TRBV4-1; J: TRBJ2-1; CDR3: CASSQPGQGYNEQFF
V: TRBV30; J: TRBJ1-3; CDR3: CACPGGSGNTIYF
V: TRBV19; J: TRBJ2-5; CDR3: CASSIPRTGTQETQYF
V: TRBV19; J: TRBJ2-3; CDR3: CASSINPRYSSTDTQYF
V: TRBV9; J: TRBJ1-2; CDR3: CASSPGQGAIGYTF
V: TRBV5-1; J: TRBJ2-7; CDR3: CASSLTGPNVDYEQYF
V: TRBV28; J: TRBJ2-5; CDR3: CASSSRTGSQETQYF
V: TRBV27; J: TRBJ2-3; CDR3: CASSSLAGPVDTQYF
V: TRBV28; J: TRBJ1-1; CDR3: CASSEGNTEAFF
V: TRBV7-6; J: TRBJ2-5; CDR3: CASSLAGTGWGETQYF
V: TRBV7-8; J: TRBJ1-3; CDR3: CASSWRAGQGNTIYF
V: TRBV15; J: TRBJ2-7; CDR3: CATSRSGTSYEQYF
V: TRBV9; J: TRBJ2-3; CDR3: CASSYRGAGSDTQYF
V: TRBV7-9; J: TRBJ1-2; CDR3: CASSLEGAPYGYTF
V: TRBV13; J: TRBJ2-5; CDR3: CASTSRGLEDGYQETQYF
V: TRBV19; J: TRBJ1-6; CDR3: CASSIGGTPLHF
V: TRBV5-6; J: TRBJ2-1; CDR3: CASTSLATGAYNEQFF
V: TRBV5-1; J: TRBJ2-1; CDR3: CASSLGGGFNNEQFF
V: TRBV18; J: TRBJ2-4; CDR3: CASSPHRGARIQYF
V: TRBV7-6; J: TRBJ2-7; CDR3: CASSWGPGVNEQYF
V: TRBV4-1; J: TRBJ1-2; CDR3: CASSLEGHGYTF
V: TRBV5-4; J: TRBJ2-3; CDR3: CASSLRLAGDSTDTQYF
V: TRBV4-1; J: TRBJ2-5; CDR3: CASSQGLLETQYF
V: TRBV16; J: TRBJ1-2; CDR3: CASSQFARVTESYGYTF
V: TRBV13; J: TRBJ2-3; CDR3: CASSSRDRGSTDTQYF